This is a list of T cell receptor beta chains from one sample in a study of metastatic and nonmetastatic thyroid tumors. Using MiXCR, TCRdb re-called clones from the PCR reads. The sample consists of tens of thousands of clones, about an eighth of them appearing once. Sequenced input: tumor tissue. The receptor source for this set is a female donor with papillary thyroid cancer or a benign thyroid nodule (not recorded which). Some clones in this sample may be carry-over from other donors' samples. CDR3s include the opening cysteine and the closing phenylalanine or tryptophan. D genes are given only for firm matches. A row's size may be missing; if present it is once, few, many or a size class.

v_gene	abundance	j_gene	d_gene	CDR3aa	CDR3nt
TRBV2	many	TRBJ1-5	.	CASSLFRAQPQHF	TGTGCCAGCAGCCTTTTCAGGGCTCAGCCCCAGCATTTT
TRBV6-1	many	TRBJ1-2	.	CASSEVAGYGYTF	TGTGCCAGCAGTGAAGTGGCAGGGTATGGCTACACCTTC
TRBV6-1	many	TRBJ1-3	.	CASRDTGNTIYF	TGTGCCAGCCGGGACACTGGAAACACCATATATTTT
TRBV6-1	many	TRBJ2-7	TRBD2	CASLRLAGGNEQYF	TGTGCCAGCCTTCGACTAGCGGGAGGTAACGAGCAGTACTTC
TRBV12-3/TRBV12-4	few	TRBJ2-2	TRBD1	CASSDIQGTGELFF	TGTGCCAGCAGTGACATACAGGGGACCGGGGAGCTGTTTTTT
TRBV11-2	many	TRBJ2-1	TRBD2	CASSPWGREGQNEQFF	TGTGCCAGCAGCCCTTGGGGGCGGGAGGGCCAAAATGAGCAGTTCTTC
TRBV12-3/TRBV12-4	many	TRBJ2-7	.	CASSFRGLAVSYEQYF	TGTGCCAGCAGTTTTAGGGGGCTAGCGGTTTCCTACGAGCAGTACTTC
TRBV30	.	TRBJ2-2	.	CAWSASLRVLFF	TGTGCCTGGAGTGCCTCCCTCCGGGTTCTGTTTTTT
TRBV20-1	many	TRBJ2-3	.	CSARDPRQGTYTDTQYF	TGCAGTGCTAGAGATCCCAGGCAGGGCACCTACACAGATACGCAGTATTTT
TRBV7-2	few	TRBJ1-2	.	CASSLVADGDYGYTF	TGTGCCAGCAGCCTTGTCGCAGACGGGGACTATGGCTACACCTTC
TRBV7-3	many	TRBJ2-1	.	CASSSQSRRAGNEQFF	TGTGCCAGCAGCTCCCAGTCACGCCGGGCGGGGAATGAGCAGTTCTTC
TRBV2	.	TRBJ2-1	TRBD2	CASRSSASGGDPYNEQFF	TGTGCCAGCAGGTCGTCGGCTAGCGGGGGGGACCCCTACAATGAGCAGTTCTTC
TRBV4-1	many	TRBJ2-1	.	CASSQVAGISSYNEQFF	TGCGCCAGCAGCCAAGTGGCGGGGATAAGCTCCTACAATGAGCAGTTCTTC
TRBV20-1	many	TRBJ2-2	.	CSARDSGGPGELFF	TGCAGTGCTAGAGATTCGGGGGGCCCCGGGGAGCTGTTTTTT
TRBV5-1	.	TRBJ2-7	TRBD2	CASIPPGLAGVSPYEQYF	TGCGCCAGCATCCCGCCGGGACTAGCGGGAGTGTCCCCCTACGAGCAGTACTTC
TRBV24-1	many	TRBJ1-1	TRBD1	CATSDLALTGGLTEAFF	TGTGCCACCAGTGATTTGGCACTAACAGGGGGACTGACTGAAGCTTTCTTT
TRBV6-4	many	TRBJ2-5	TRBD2	CASSDVSGSSGRGDQETQYF	TGTGCCAGCAGTGACGTTTCGGGGTCTAGCGGGAGGGGGGACCAAGAGACCCAGTACTTC
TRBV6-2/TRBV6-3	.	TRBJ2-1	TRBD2	CASSLSGESNEQFF	TGTGCCAGCAGCCTCAGCGGGGAGAGCAATGAGCAGTTCTTC
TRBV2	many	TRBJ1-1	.	CASKKGLGNPEAFF	TGTGCCAGCAAAAAGGGCCTCGGGAACCCTGAAGCTTTCTTT
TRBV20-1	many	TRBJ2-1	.	CSARVTGTIPNEQFF	TGCAGTGCCAGGGTTACCGGGACCATCCCGAATGAGCAGTTCTTC
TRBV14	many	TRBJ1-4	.	CASSQDWGSDNEKLFF	TGTGCCAGCAGCCAAGATTGGGGCAGCGACAATGAAAAACTGTTTTTT
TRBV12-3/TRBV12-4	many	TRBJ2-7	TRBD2	CASSFSQTSGSSYEQYF	TGTGCCAGCAGTTTCAGTCAGACTAGCGGGTCCTCCTACGAGCAGTACTTC
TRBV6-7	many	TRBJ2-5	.	CASSHTHRNGHNQETQYF	TGTGCCAGCAGTCACACTCACCGAAATGGACATAACCAAGAGACCCAGTACTTC
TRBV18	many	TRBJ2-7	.	CASSDRGEQYF	TGTGCCAGCTCGGACCGCGGGGAGCAGTACTTC
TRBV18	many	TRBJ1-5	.	CASMAGGSGNQPQHF	TGTGCCAGCATGGCGGGGGGGTCAGGGAATCAGCCCCAGCATTTT
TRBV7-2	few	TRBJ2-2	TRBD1	CASSPSRGPGELFF	TGTGCCAGCAGCCCCTCGAGGGGGCCCGGGGAGCTGTTTTTT
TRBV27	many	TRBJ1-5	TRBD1	CASSSDRAGGQPQHF	TGTGCCAGCAGTTCGGACAGGGCAGGAGGTCAGCCCCAGCATTTT
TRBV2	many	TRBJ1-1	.	CASSSDRNTEAFF	TGTGCCAGCAGCTCTGACAGGAACACTGAAGCTTTCTTT
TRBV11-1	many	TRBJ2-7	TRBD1	CASSQRQGRTYEQYF	TGTGCCAGCAGCCAGAGACAGGGAAGGACCTACGAGCAGTACTTC
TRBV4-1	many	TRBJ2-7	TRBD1	CASSQEDRGSYEQYF	TGCGCCAGCAGCCAAGAGGACAGGGGGTCGTACGAGCAGTACTTC
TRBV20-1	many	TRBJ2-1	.	CSAPIMSSYNEQFF	TGCAGTGCTCCTATAATGAGCTCCTACAATGAGCAGTTCTTC
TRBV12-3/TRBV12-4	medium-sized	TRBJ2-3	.	CASSLLGGGFTDTQYF	TGTGCCAGCAGTTTACTGGGGGGGGGCTTCACAGATACGCAGTATTTT
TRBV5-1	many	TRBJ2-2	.	CASSSRIGGELFF	TGCGCCAGCAGTTCAAGAATTGGCGGGGAGCTGTTTTTT
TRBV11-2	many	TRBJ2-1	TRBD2	CASSLNLVGGPFVEQFF	TGTGCCAGCAGCTTAAATCTTGTGGGAGGGCCCTTTGTCGAGCAGTTCTTC
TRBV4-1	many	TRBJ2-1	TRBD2	CASSQALAGGTNEQFF	TGCGCCAGCAGCCAGGCTTTAGCGGGAGGGACGAATGAGCAGTTCTTC
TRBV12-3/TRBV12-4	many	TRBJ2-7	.	CASSFLAQYEQYF	TGTGCCAGCAGTTTCCTAGCGCAGTACGAGCAGTACTTC
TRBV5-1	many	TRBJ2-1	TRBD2	CASSLRGLADNEQFF	TGCGCCAGCAGCTTGAGGGGACTAGCGGACAATGAGCAGTTCTTC
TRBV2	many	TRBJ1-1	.	CASSQGWNTEAFF	TGTGCCAGCAGTCAGGGTTGGAACACTGAAGCTTTCTTT
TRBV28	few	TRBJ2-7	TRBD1	CASIPGQVPYEQYF	TGTGCCAGCATTCCTGGACAGGTACCATACGAGCAGTACTTC
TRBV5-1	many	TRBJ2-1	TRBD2	CASSMGTSHTNEQFF	TGCGCCAGCAGCATGGGGACTAGTCACACGAATGAGCAGTTCTTC